The clone carrying this T cell receptor beta chain was seen once. The sample comes from a study of shared T cell receptors in the human thymus. Using immunoSEQ multiplex PCR, the repertoire was profiled, and TCRdb retains in-frame clones only, with some absent. The sample lists more than 550,000 clones, 80% to 90% seen once, with roughly 0.0086% in the top ten. Unmatched junction bases numbered 9, after V lost 6 bases and J lost 6 bases. CDR3 length equals 15 residues. Germline V gene sequence: CDR1 MRHNA, CDR2 SNTAGT. The sample was also linked to a second study, of human thymus T cells. From that report: Thymic material originated from resections removed in the course of corrective heart surgery.

The origin of this receptor is a boy younger than two with a congenital heart defect. The chain links TRBV6-4 to TRBJ1-5; 9 bases match TRBD1. Material for sequencing was thymocytes. CDR3 protein: CASRRTGEKGQPQHF. The CDR3 bases are TGTGCCAGCAGGAGGACAGGGGAGAAAGGTCAGCCCCAGCATTTT.